This T cell receptor beta chain was profiled in a study of response to subunit inactivated influenza vaccine. Trimming pared 1 base from V and 9 bases from J, leaving 16 bases between. This CDR3 region has 15 residues. CDR1 is SGHAT, CDR2 FQNNGV, per germline. In TCRdb, the RT-PCR reads were re-called with MiXCR into one record per CDR3 protein. The table includes about 540,000 distinct CDR3 sequences, roughly a quarter detected once. The same data also contributed to another study, on T cells expressing NK-cell markers. Per that paper: Beta-chain TCR cDNA was generated via 5'RACE template switching with UMIs. The study sequenced eight donors, seven HCMV-seropositive and one seronegative. For a handful of donors, these clonotypes were likewise the leading ones in the CD3+CD56-NKG2C+ fraction.

This specimen was CD4+ T cells sorted from PBMCs, taken 11 to 12 days after vaccination. The chain recombines TRBV11-2 with TRBJ2-1; a possible D gene is TRBD2 (6 bases). The origin of this receptor is a man in his forties or fifties who received an inactivated influenza vaccine. The CDR3 spells CASSLGGWDLGEQFF. Here the CDR3 DNA reads TGTGCCAGCAGCTTAGGAGGGTGGGACTTAGGTGAGCAGTTCTTC.